This entry lists 19 T cell receptor beta chains sequenced from one sample in a study of identical twins. Using its own MiXCR run on the 5' RACE reads, TCRdb lists one record per CDR3 protein. The sample has a few hundred thousand distinct CDR3 sequences; approximately 9.6% are singletons. The same sample was also studied in work on yellow fever vaccine responses in identical twins.

The sample comprised PBMCs. The receptor source for this set is a woman under 30 in good health.

The chain joins TRBV7-9 to TRBJ2-5; no firm D call. CDR1 SEHNR and CDR2 FQNEAQ come from the germline V gene (reference sequence). The ends were cut back, 1 base at V and 5 bases at J, with 11 bases in the middle. The CDR3 is 14 amino acids. The CDR3 DNA reads as TGTGCCAGCAGCTTAGTGGAGTCCCGGGAGACCCAGTACTTC. It specifies CASSLVESRETQYF. The full variable domain, completed using reference TRBV7-9 and TRBJ2-5, is DTGVSQNPRHKITKRGQNVTFRCDPISEHNRLYWYRQTLGQGPEFLTYFQNEAQLEKSRLLSDRFSAERPKGSFSTLEIQRTEQGDSAMYLCASSLVESRETQYFGPGTRLLVL.

This clonotype occurred many times. The chain recombines TRBV20-1 with TRBJ2-2; D call uncertain. Trimming removed 1 base from V and 7 bases from J, with 4 bases in between. The germline gives CDR1 DFQATT, CDR2 SNEGSKA (reference sequence). This CDR3 has 11 residues. The CDR3 DNA sequence: TGCAGTGCTAGAGTTAGCGGGGAGCTGTTTTTT. It translates to CSARVSGELFF.

Ten or more counts support this clonotype. This chain joins TRBV6-2 or TRBV6-3 and TRBJ2-2, with 14 bases fitting TRBD2. CDR1 and CDR2 (germline): MNHEY, SVGEGT. There are 16 residues in the CDR3. V was clipped by 6 bases and J by 5 bases; unmatched bases: 5. The CDR3, as DNA: TGTGCCAGCAGGCGTGGGACTAGCGGGAGAACCGGGGAGCTGTTTTTT. This gives the protein CASRRGTSGRTGELFF.

This clonotype has only a few counts. This chain links TRBV20-1 with TRBJ2-3, with D unclear. V was trimmed by 0 bases and J by 2 bases, leaving 12 bases between them. CDR3 length equals 15 residues. Germline lookup yields CDR1 DFQATT and CDR2 SNEGSKA (reference sequence). The CDR3 spells CSARESMQYTDTQYF. CDR3 nucleotides: TGCAGTGCTAGAGAATCCATGCAATACACAGATACGCAGTATTTT.

The chain uses TRBV11-1 and TRBJ2-5; 10 nucleotides match TRBD2. V lost 5 bases and J lost 2; bases outside the gene matches: 11. Germline CDR1 reads SGHAT; CDR2 reads FQDESV (reference sequence). The CDR3 has 17 residues. The CDR3 here is CASSLGILAGLQETQYF. For the CDR3, the DNA is TGTGCCAGCAGCCTTGGGATACTAGCGGGACTTCAAGAGACCCAGTACTTC.

In the case of this clonotype: A junction end diverges from the germline sequence, so it may reflect a read error. This chain links TRBV25-1 with TRBJ2-1; 13 bases fit TRBD2. Looked up from germline, CDR1 is MGHDK and CDR2 is SYGVNS. The CDR3 extends over 18 amino acids. The CDR3 loop is CASSEYRLTSGGADEQSF. The CDR3 DNA reads as TGTGCCAGCAGTGAATATCGTCTCACTAGCGGGGGGGCGGATGAGCAGTCCTTC. The whole variable domain, filled in from reference TRBV25-1 and TRBJ2-1, reads EADIYQTPRYLVIGTGKKITLECSQTMGHDKMYWYQQDPGMELHLIHYSYGVNSTEKGDLSSESTVSRIRTEHFPLTLESARPSHTSQYLCASSEYRLTSGGADEQSFGPGTRLTVL.

The rearrangement joins TRBV20-1 to TRBJ2-5; D perhaps matches TRBD1 (6 bases). The CDR3 runs to 15 residues. V was cut by 3 bases and J by 3 bases, with 17 bases left in between. CDR1 and CDR2 from the germline V gene are DFQATT and SNEGSKA (reference sequence). CDR3 residues: CSASVGTQKKETQYF. In nucleotides, the CDR3 is TGCAGTGCTAGTGTTGGGACACAGAAAAAAGAGACCCAGTACTTC.

This clonotype was observed a few times. This chain connects TRBV4-3 to TRBJ2-6; 11 bases match TRBD1. Unmatched junction bases numbered 11, after V lost 0 bases and J lost 4 bases. From germline, CDR1 is LGHNA and CDR2 YSLEER. The CDR3 contains 20 residues. The CDR3 spells CASSQEVGQGVRRGANVLTF. The CDR3 DNA reads as TGCGCCAGCAGCCAAGAGGTGGGACAGGGGGTTAGGAGGGGGGCCAACGTCCTGACTTTC.

Remarks on this clonotype: At one of its ends the junction is not consistent with the germline gene, which may arise from a read error. J is TRBJ1-3 and V is TRBV7-2; D is undetermined. Germline loops: CDR1 SGHTA, CDR2 FQGNSA. The CDR3 covers 13 residues. DNA for the CDR3: TGTGACAGCAGCCAAGTAGTAGGAAACACCATATATTTT. Translation gives CDSSQVVGNTIYF.

This clonotype has a count of ten or more. This chain connects TRBV25-1 to TRBJ2-7; possible D gene TRBD2, 6 bases. CDR3 length equals 16 residues. The germline V and J ends were trimmed by 3 bases and 1 base, with 16 bases remaining between them. Germline CDR1 and CDR2: MGHDK and SYGVNS. The CDR3, as DNA: TGTGCCAGCAGTGAGTCCCATCGGGGAGGTTCCTACGAGCAGTACTTC. It encodes CASSESHRGGSYEQYF.

The chain has TRBV2 and TRBJ2-5, with D tentatively TRBD2 (7 bases). The CDR3 length is 15 residues. Per germline, CDR1 SNHLY and CDR2 FYNNEI. Trimming took off 6 bases at V and 2 bases at J, with 16 bases between the two ends. CDR3 region: CASRDRGAGQETQYF. The CDR3 DNA reads as TGTGCCAGCAGAGATCGGGGGGCAGGGCAAGAGACCCAGTACTTC.

At least ten counts were recorded for this clonotype. The CDR3 here is CARDKGGYEQYF. Here the CDR3 DNA reads TGTGCCAGAGACAAAGGCGGCTACGAGCAGTACTTC. The gene calls are TRBV2 and TRBJ2-7, with unresolved D. V lost 9 bases and J lost 3, with 12 bases in between. This CDR3 contains 12 residues. Germline CDR1 reads SNHLY; CDR2 reads FYNNEI. Full variable domain (remainder filled in from reference TRBV2 and TRBJ2-7): EPEVTQTPSHQVTQMGQEVILRCVPISNHLYFYWYRQILGQKVEFLVSFYNNEISEKSEIFDDQFSVERPDGSNFTLKIRSTKLEDSAMYFCARDKGGYEQYFGPGTRLTVT.

The chain uses TRBV20-1 and TRBJ1-1; D not resolved. The V end was cut by 6 bases, the J end by 7 bases, with 21 bases between. CDR3 size: 14 residues. The germline V gene has CDR1 DFQATT and CDR2 SNEGSKA (reference sequence). The CDR3 region has the DNA TGCAGTGCCTCGAGGCCGGGCCTTAGTTATGAAGCTTTCTTT. Translation gives CSASRPGLSYEAFF.

The V call is TRBV28, the J call TRBJ2-7; D is undetermined. Trimming took off 7 bases at V and 0 bases at J, with 7 bases between the two ends. The CDR3 loop spans 12 amino acids. In germline, CDR1 is MDHEN, CDR2 SYDVKM. CDR3 nucleotides: TGTGCCAGCAAGCCGAGCTCCTACGAGCAGTACTTC. It specifies CASKPSSYEQYF.

CDR3 DNA: TGCGCCAGCAGCCAAGAACAAACTAGCTACAATGAGCAGTTCTTC. It encodes CASSQEQTSYNEQFF. The rearrangement uses TRBV4-3 and TRBJ2-1, with D possibly TRBD2 on 5 matching bases. The CDR3 consists of 15 residues. Trimming stripped 0 bases from V and 3 bases from J, with 9 bases between. CDR1 and CDR2 from the germline V gene are LGHNA and YSLEER.

This clonotype was counted at least ten times. The rearrangement links TRBV14 to TRBJ2-1, with 11 bases identical to TRBD2. Losses at the gene ends were 6 bases for V and 0 bases for J; bases not matched to a gene: 13. This CDR3 comprises 19 residues. Germline CDR1 is SGHDN and CDR2 is FVKESK. The CDR3 coding sequence is TGTGCCAGCAGACCTACTTTAGCGGGAGGGGGGAACTCCTACAATGAGCAGTTCTTC. Encoded protein: CASRPTLAGGGNSYNEQFF.

The V gene is TRBV29-1, the J gene TRBJ1-1; 8 bases fit TRBD1. Per the germline V gene, CDR1 is SQVTM and CDR2 is ANQGSEA. The CDR3 extends over 14 amino acids. Trimming removed 2 bases from V and 1 base from J; junction bases left unmatched: 3. CDR3 region: CSVEPGQGNTEAFF. The CDR3 region has the DNA TGCAGCGTTGAACCCGGACAGGGGAACACTGAAGCTTTCTTT.

This clonotype was observed at least ten times. The V gene is TRBV5-6, the J gene TRBJ1-4; no reliable D call. The germline CDR1 and CDR2 sequences are SGHDT and YYEEEE. V was clipped by 1 base and J by 1 base, with 8 bases between them. The CDR3 runs 15 residues. In DNA, the CDR3 is TGTGCCAGCAGCTTGCTCGGGGTAACTAATGAAAAACTGTTTTTT. It is translated as CASSLLGVTNEKLFF.

The chain combines TRBV9 with TRBJ2-4; D is perhaps TRBD2 (5 bases). Germline assignment: CDR1 SGDLS and CDR2 YYNGEE. The CDR3 covers 15 residues. Between the trimmed V and J ends, which lost 3 bases and 10 bases, there was a span of 20 bases. The CDR3 sequence: CASSDDDGPPGIQYF. The CDR3 DNA is TGTGCCAGCAGCGACGACGATGGACCGCCGGGAATTCAGTACTTC.